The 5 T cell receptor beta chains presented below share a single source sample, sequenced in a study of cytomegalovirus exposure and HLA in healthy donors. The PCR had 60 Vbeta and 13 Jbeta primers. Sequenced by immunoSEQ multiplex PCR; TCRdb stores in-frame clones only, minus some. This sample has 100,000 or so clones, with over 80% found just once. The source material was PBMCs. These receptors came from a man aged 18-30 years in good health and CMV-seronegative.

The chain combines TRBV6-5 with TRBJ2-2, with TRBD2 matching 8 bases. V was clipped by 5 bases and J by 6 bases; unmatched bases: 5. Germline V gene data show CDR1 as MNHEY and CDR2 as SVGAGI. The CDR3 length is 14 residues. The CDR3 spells CASSPSGSPGELFF. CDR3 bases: TGTGCCAGCAGTCCCAGCGGGAGTCCCGGGGAGCTGTTTTTT.

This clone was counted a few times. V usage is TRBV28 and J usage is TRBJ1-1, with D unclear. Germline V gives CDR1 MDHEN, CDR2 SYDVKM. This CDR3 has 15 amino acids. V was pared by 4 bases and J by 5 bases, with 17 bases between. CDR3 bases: TGTGCCAGCAGTTCGCCACGAGGAGGGATGACTGAAGCTTTCTTT. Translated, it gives CASSSPRGGMTEAFF.

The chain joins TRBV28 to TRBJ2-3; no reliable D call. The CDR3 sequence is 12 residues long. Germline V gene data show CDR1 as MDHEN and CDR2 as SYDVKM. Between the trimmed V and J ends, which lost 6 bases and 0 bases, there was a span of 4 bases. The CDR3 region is CASRRSTDTQYF. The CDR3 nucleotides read TGTGCCAGCAGGCGTAGCACAGATACGCAGTATTTT.

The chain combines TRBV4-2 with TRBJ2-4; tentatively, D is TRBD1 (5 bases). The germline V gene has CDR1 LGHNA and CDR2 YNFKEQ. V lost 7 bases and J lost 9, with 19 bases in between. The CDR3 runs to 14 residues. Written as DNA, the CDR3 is TGTGCCAGCACCCTGAACAATGCCCAGGGCATTCAGTACTTC. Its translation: CASTLNNAQGIQYF.

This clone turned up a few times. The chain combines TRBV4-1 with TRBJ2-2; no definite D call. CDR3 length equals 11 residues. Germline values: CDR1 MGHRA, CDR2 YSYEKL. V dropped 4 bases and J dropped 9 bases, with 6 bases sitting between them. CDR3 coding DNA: TGCGCCAGCAGCCGAGGAAGGGAGCTGTTTTTT. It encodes CASSRGRELFF.